These 25 T cell receptor beta chains share one sample of origin, sequenced in a study of blood T cell repertoires in COVID-19. Clones were read by immunoSEQ multiplex PCR, and TCRdb kept only the in-frame ones, dropping some. The data show fewer than 450,000 clones, 90% seen once. The sequenced material came from PBMCs or T cells enriched from blood (not recorded which). These receptors all come from a man in his late teens or twenties who had recovered from COVID-19.

This clone was detected once. The V and J genes are TRBV7-8 and TRBJ1-4; D call uncertain. The CDR3 contains 13 residues. The germline V gene has CDR1 SGHVS and CDR2 FQNEAQ. The germline V and J ends were trimmed by 5 bases and 6 bases, with 10 bases remaining between them. In DNA form, the CDR3 reads TGTGCCAGCAGCCCGAACGGGGATGAAAAACTGTTTTTT. Amino acid sequence: CASSPNGDEKLFF. Full variable domain (missing parts from reference TRBV7-8 and TRBJ1-4): GAGVSQSPRYKVAKRGQDVALRCDPISGHVSLFWYQQALGQGPEFLTYFQNEAQLDKSGLPSDRFFAERPEGSVSTLKIQRTQQEDSAVYLCASSPNGDEKLFFGSGTQLSVL.

This rearrangement joins TRBV5-5 to TRBJ1-1, with TRBD1 as a possible D gene (5 bases). Per the germline V gene, CDR1 is SGHKS and CDR2 is YYEKEE (reference sequence). This CDR3 contains 14 residues. The V and J ends lost 0 bases and 5 bases respectively, with 11 bases between them. Here the CDR3 DNA reads TGTGCCAGCAGCTTGGTTATGGGGGGAACTGAAGCTTTCTTT. Translating gives CASSLVMGGTEAFF.

V and J are TRBV7-2 and TRBJ2-1, with unresolved D. The germline CDR1 and CDR2 sequences are SGHTA and FQGNSA. The CDR3 has 14 residues. Trimming removed 1 base at V and 6 bases at J, with 10 bases between. The DNA for the CDR3 is TGTGCCAGCAGCTTAGTATTATCCGGCAATGAGCAGTTCTTC. Translating it yields CASSLVLSGNEQFF.

The chain links TRBV7-8 to TRBJ1-6, with TRBD1 matching 10 bases. From germline, CDR1 is SGHVS and CDR2 FQNEAQ. Trimming took 3 bases from V and 7 from J; bases not matched to a gene: 9. The CDR3 is 17 amino acids. The CDR3 reads CASSLTGGSIVNSPLHF. CDR3 nucleotides: TGTGCCAGCAGCTTGACAGGGGGCTCGATTGTAAATTCACCCCTCCACTTT. Full variable domain (remainder filled in from reference TRBV7-8 and TRBJ1-6): GAGVSQSPRYKVAKRGQDVALRCDPISGHVSLFWYQQALGQGPEFLTYFQNEAQLDKSGLPSDRFFAERPEGSVSTLKIQRTQQEDSAVYLCASSLTGGSIVNSPLHFGNGTRLTVT.

The rearrangement links TRBV10-3 to TRBJ2-1; TRBD1 matches at 8 bases. V gave up 10 bases and J gave up 5 bases; unmatched junction bases: 7. Germline V gene data show CDR1 as ENHRY and CDR2 as SYGVKD. The CDR3 is made up of 13 amino acids. CDR3 nucleotides: TGTGCCACCCGGACAGGGACCGACAATGAGCAGTTCTTC. Protein: CATRTGTDNEQFF.

J is TRBJ1-6 and V is TRBV5-5; 8 bases are a match to TRBD1. Germline V lookup: CDR1 SGHKS, CDR2 YYEKEE (reference sequence). The V and J ends lost 5 bases and 5 bases, in that order; junction bases with no gene match: 6. The CDR3 runs 15 residues. The chain's CDR3 is CASRPGQAHNSPLHF. The CDR3 DNA sequence: TGTGCCAGCAGGCCGGGACAGGCGCATAATTCACCCCTCCACTTT.

The chain employs TRBV28 and TRBJ1-5; 7 nucleotides match TRBD1. This CDR3 is built from 16 residues. Trimming at V came to 5 bases and at J to 2 bases, leaving 9 bases not matched to a gene. Looked up from germline, CDR1 is MDHEN and CDR2 is SYDVKM. The CDR3 DNA follows: TGTGCCAGCAGTCAACGACAGGGAGTGCGCAATCAGCCCCAGCATTTT. Encoded protein: CASSQRQGVRNQPQHF.

CDR3 DNA: TGTGCCAGCAAAAGGGGGATAACTTCACCCCTCCACTTT. Protein sequence: CASKRGITSPLHF. This chain joins TRBV2 and TRBJ1-6; D is possibly TRBD1 (6 bases). The germline CDR1 and CDR2 sequences are SNHLY and FYNNEI. The CDR3 runs 13 residues. V was cut by 7 bases and J by 9 bases, with 13 bases left in between.

The chain uses TRBV10-1 and TRBJ2-7, with unresolved D. The V gene's germline CDR1 is WNHNN and CDR2 SYGVQD (reference sequence). Trimming left V 9 bases short and J 2 bases short, with 14 bases between. The CDR3 sequence is 13 residues long. The CDR3 DNA follows: TGCGCCAGTGGTCAGTCCAACACCTACGAGCAGTACTTC. Its translation: CASGQSNTYEQYF.

This clone was seen just once. This chain links TRBV11-2 with TRBJ2-5, with a weak D call TRBD2 (5 bases). Germline lookup yields CDR1 SGHAT and CDR2 FQNNGV. V was trimmed by 1 base and J by 5 bases, leaving 14 bases between them. The CDR3 is 15 amino acids. The CDR3 sequence: CASSLAGSAGETQYF. CDR3 sequence (DNA): TGTGCCAGCAGCTTAGCAGGCTCGGCGGGTGAGACCCAGTACTTC.

The V gene is TRBV3-1 (or the pseudogene TRBV3-2), the J gene TRBJ1-5, with D possibly matching TRBD1 (6 bases). Trimming took 4 bases from V and 2 from J, leaving 9 bases between them. From germline, CDR1 is LGHDT and CDR2 YNNKEL (reference sequence). This CDR3 has 14 amino acids. CDR3 loop: CASSPAGGNQPQHF. The CDR3 DNA is TGTGCCAGCAGCCCGGCAGGGGGCAATCAGCCCCAGCATTTT.

The genes are TRBV5-1 and TRBJ1-1, with a possible D match to TRBD1 (5 bases). This CDR3 contains 12 residues. With 0 bases removed from V and 7 bases from J, the gap between germline ends came to 7 bases. The germline CDR1 and CDR2 sequences are SGHRS and YFSETQ. Here the CDR3 DNA reads TGCGCCAGCAGCTTGGAGGGGAATGAAGCTTTCTTT. Translated, it gives CASSLEGNEAFF.

This sequence joins TRBV24-1 and TRBJ2-3; tentative D call: TRBD2 (6 bases). This CDR3 is 13 amino acids long. Trimming took off 11 bases at V and 1 base at J, with 12 bases between the two ends. The germline gives CDR1 KGHDR, CDR2 SFDVKD. CDR3 coding DNA: TGTGCCATTCGGGACTCGCGCACAGATACGCAGTATTTT. This translates into CAIRDSRTDTQYF.

This chain uses TRBV25-1 with TRBJ2-1; 10 bases agree with TRBD2. Germline CDR1 and CDR2: MGHDK and SYGVNS. This CDR3 comprises 15 residues. J lost 3 bases, V lost 5 bases, and 4 bases had no gene match. As DNA, the CDR3 is TGTGCCAGCAGTCCAGGACTAGCGGTCTACAATGAGCAGTTCTTC. Protein: CASSPGLAVYNEQFF.

The chain employs TRBV14 and TRBJ2-1, with 7 bases matching TRBD2. Unmatched junction bases numbered 11, after V lost 6 bases and J lost 6 bases. CDR1 is SGHDN and CDR2 is FVKESK in the germline V gene. The CDR3 has 15 residues. The CDR3 region is CASRRSLAEINEQFF. The CDR3 DNA reads TGTGCCAGCAGGCGCAGTCTAGCGGAGATCAATGAGCAGTTCTTC.

The chain couples TRBV7-8 to TRBJ1-2; 7 bases fit TRBD1. The germline gives CDR1 SGHVS, CDR2 FQNEAQ. After removal of 5 bases from V and 8 bases from J, the junction contained 2 bases not matched to a gene. This CDR3 has 11 amino acids. CDR3 DNA: TGTGCCAGCAGCCCGGGACAGGGCTACACCTTC. This sequence encodes CASSPGQGYTF.

The genes are TRBV7-9 and TRBJ2-5; 8 bases match TRBD1. Trimming cost V 5 bases and J 1 base; bases outside gene matches: 6. Germline CDR1 SEHNR, CDR2 FQNEAQ (reference sequence). This CDR3 region has 15 residues. In DNA, the CDR3 is TGTGCCAGCAGCGTGGGACAGGCAATCCAAGAGACCCAGTACTTC. Translated: CASSVGQAIQETQYF.

The chain employs TRBV27 and TRBJ1-5; TRBD1 is a possible D gene (6 bases). The CDR3 is made up of 15 amino acids. Between the trimmed V and J ends, which lost 2 bases and 2 bases, there was a span of 10 bases. Germline V gene data show CDR1 as MNHEY and CDR2 as SMNVEV (reference sequence). DNA of the CDR3: TGTGCCAGCAGTTTAAAACAGGGAGGCAATCAGCCCCAGCATTTT. As protein: CASSLKQGGNQPQHF.

The V call is TRBV6-6, the J call TRBJ1-1; 7 nucleotides agree with TRBD1. V was clipped by 5 bases and J by 3 bases; unmatched bases: 9. The CDR3 consists of 15 residues. Germline CDR1 and CDR2: MNHNY and SVGAGI (reference sequence). DNA for the CDR3: TGTGCCAGCAGTAAAGGACAGGAAAGGGACACTGAAGCTTTCTTT. Translated, it gives CASSKGQERDTEAFF.

This clone has more than one count but fewer than ten. The chain employs TRBV6-4 and TRBJ1-6; 8 bases line up with TRBD1. Looked up from germline, CDR1 is MRHNA and CDR2 is SNTAGT. The CDR3 runs 14 residues. The ends lost 3 bases at V and 5 bases at J; junction bases unmatched: 0. This CDR3 reads CASSEDRDNSPLHF. The CDR3 DNA follows: TGTGCCAGCAGTGAGGACAGGGATAATTCACCCCTCCACTTT.

This chain joins TRBV6-5 and TRBJ2-7, with 8 bases identical to TRBD1. The CDR3 contains 13 residues. V trimming: 6 bases; J trimming: 2 bases; junction bases outside the gene matches: 3. Germline V gives CDR1 MNHEY, CDR2 SVGAGI. CDR3 loop: CASSRDRTYEQYF. In DNA, the CDR3 is TGTGCCAGCAGCAGGGACAGGACCTACGAGCAGTACTTC.

The chain uses TRBV6-5 and TRBJ2-3, with 7 bases fitting TRBD2. This CDR3 contains 16 residues. The germline V gene encodes CDR1 MNHEY and CDR2 SVGAGI. J lost 5 bases, V lost 0 bases, and 8 bases had no gene match. The CDR3 DNA is TGTGCCAGCAGTTACTCGGGGCGGGGGTTTGGAGATACGCAGTATTTT. Its translation: CASSYSGRGFGDTQYF.

This rearrangement joins TRBV5-5 to TRBJ2-1; 8 bases align to TRBD1. CDR3 size: 15 residues. The ends lost 3 bases at V and 8 bases at J; junction bases unmatched: 10. The germline gives CDR1 SGHKS, CDR2 YYEKEE (reference sequence). Here the CDR3 DNA reads TGTGCCAGCAGCTCTGGACAGGGAAAGGCGGATGAGCAGTTCTTC. Translated, it gives CASSSGQGKADEQFF.

The CDR3 spells CASSATGLSGNTIYF. DNA of the CDR3: TGTGCCAGCAGCGCGACAGGGTTATCTGGAAACACCATATATTTT. The chain carries TRBV9 and TRBJ1-3; 7 bases match TRBD1. Germline V lookup: CDR1 SGDLS, CDR2 YYNGEE. CDR3 length equals 15 residues. The junction had 4 bases not matched to a gene; V was cut back by 3 bases and J by 1 base.

Concerning this clone itself: This sample includes further DNA sequences coding for the same CDR3. This chain uses TRBV29-1 with TRBJ1-2, with D unresolved. V dropped 4 bases and J dropped 3 bases, with 6 bases sitting between them. The CDR3 totals 11 residues. Germline loops: CDR1 SQVTM, CDR2 ANQGSEA. The CDR3 sequence is CSVGQDYGYTF. The CDR3 DNA reads as TGCAGCGTTGGACAAGACTATGGCTACACCTTC.